Below, one T cell receptor (beta chain) is given with its context. Methods used by the authors: Nucleated cell counts were estimated from reference gene primer amplification. Generated by immunoSEQ multiplex PCR, the TCRdb table keeps only in-frame clones and is missing some. V and J calls and clone size are given by that table; D and trimming were obtained from the DNA. The table lists some 150,000 clones, roughly 85% of them singletons, with approximately 0.99% in the top ten. The entry originates in a study of blood T cell repertoires in COVID-19. Study at large: The United States, Italy and Spain provided the acute and convalescent COVID-19 samples. PBMCs, B-cell-depleted T cells, or T cells were the source of the cDNA or gDNA that made up the material.

From germline, CDR1 is SGHTA and CDR2 FQGNSA. Trimming took off 3 bases at V and 4 bases at J, with 15 bases between the two ends. The CDR3 runs to 15 residues. This TCR was recovered from a man aged 35 to 55 with acute or convalescent COVID-19. This chain links TRBV7-2 with TRBJ1-1; D perhaps matches TRBD1 (6 bases). The sample was peripheral blood. The CDR3 DNA sequence: TGTGCCAGCAGCTTCGGAGCAGGGGATTTCACTGAAGCTTTCTTT. The encoded protein is CASSFGAGDFTEAFF.